What follows are 14 T cell receptor beta chains derived from one specimen sequenced in a study of CD8+CD57+ T cells in acquired aplastic anemia. The use of genomic DNA as template underpinned the TCR beta VDJ and CDR3 profiling. In TCRdb, the reads were re-called with MiXCR into one record per CDR3 protein. The data contain some 170,000 distinct CDR3 sequences, around 40% of them singletons. Source material: sorted CD4+, CD8+, or CD8+CD57+ T cells (not recorded which) from PBMCs. The origin of the receptors is a human donor in good health.

This clonotype turned up a few times. The chain couples TRBV24-1 to TRBJ2-3, with D unclear. V lost 11 bases, J lost 0 bases, and 11 bases lay in between. From germline, CDR1 is KGHDR and CDR2 SFDVKD. The CDR3 covers 13 residues. The CDR3 is CASSSPSTDTQYF. In nucleotides, the CDR3 is TGTGCCAGTTCGTCCCCGAGCACAGATACGCAGTATTTT.

This clonotype was counted many times. The junction does not match germline at one end; this may be a read error. This sequence joins TRBV7-2 and TRBJ2-1, with TRBD2 matching 10 bases. Germline lookup yields CDR1 SGHTA and CDR2 FQGNSA. CDR3 length equals 14 residues. In DNA form, the CDR3 reads TGTGCCAGCAGATTAGCGGGGGGCTACAATGAGCAGTTCTTC. Encoded protein: CASRLAGGYNEQFF.

This clonotype was seen many times. The chain couples TRBV5-4 to TRBJ1-2; D gene uncertain. Germline V gene sequence: CDR1 SGHNT, CDR2 YYREEE (reference sequence). This CDR3 spans 15 amino acids. Trimming left V 1 base short and J 2 bases short, with 12 bases between. The CDR3 reads CASSLFGQRNYGYTF. DNA of the CDR3: TGTGCCAGCAGCTTGTTTGGGCAGAGAAACTATGGCTACACCTTC.

This clonotype was detected a few times. At one end, the junction sequence differs from germline, possibly due to a read error. The chain is built from TRBV28 and TRBJ1-4, with D tentatively TRBD1 (5 bases). This CDR3 region has 17 residues. Germline-derived CDR1 and CDR2 are MDHEN and SYDVKM. CDR3 protein: CVSSFLLGGRTNEKLFF. The CDR3 nucleotides are TGTGTCAGCAGTTTCCTCCTCGGGGGAAGGACTAATGAAAAACTGTTTTTT.

This clonotype was detected ten times or more. The genes are TRBV12-5 and TRBJ1-5; tentative D call: TRBD1 (5 bases). CDR3 length: 16 amino acids. Trimming shortened V by 1 base and J by 3 bases, and 13 bases separated the two germline ends. CDR1 and CDR2 (germline): LGHNT, FRNRAP. CDR3 DNA sequence: TGTGCTAGTGGTTTGGCAACCCCAGGGAACAATCAGCCCCAGCATTTT. Translation gives CASGLATPGNNQPQHF.

This clonotype was counted many times. The rearrangement uses TRBV7-2 and TRBJ2-3; 7 positions agree with TRBD2. CDR3 length: 13 residues. The germline CDR1 and CDR2 sequences are SGHTA and FQGNSA. Trimming cost V 5 bases and J 6 bases; bases outside gene matches: 5. CDR3 nucleotides: TGTGCCAGCAGCCTCGGGAGGAGGGATACGCAGTATTTT. Translated, it gives CASSLGRRDTQYF.

In the case of this clonotype: One end of the junction fails to match germline, which may point to a read error. The CDR3 DNA sequence: TGTGCCGGCTCACAGGACAGGAGCTCCTACGAGCAGTACTTC. Encoded protein: CAGSQDRSSYEQYF. The J gene is TRBJ2-7, the V gene TRBV18; TRBD1 matches 7 bases. This CDR3 is built from 14 residues. Germline assignment: CDR1 KGHSH and CDR2 LQKENI.

This clonotype has ten or more counts. This chain joins TRBV2 and TRBJ2-5, with 8 bases fitting TRBD2. The germline V gene has CDR1 SNHLY and CDR2 FYNNEI. V lost 7 bases, J lost 1 base, and 5 bases stayed unmatched. This CDR3 has 14 amino acids. The CDR3 DNA reads as TGTGCCAGCAAATCGGGACTAGGCCAAGAGACCCAGTACTTC. It is translated as CASKSGLGQETQYF.

This clonotype was detected ten times or more. V is TRBV20-1 and J is TRBJ2-7; D is perhaps TRBD1 (5 bases). The CDR3 loop spans 13 amino acids. The V gene's germline CDR1 is DFQATT and CDR2 SNEGSKA (reference sequence). Trimming removed 4 bases at V and 4 bases at J, with 14 bases between. The CDR3: CSANVGQGYEQYF. Here the CDR3 DNA reads TGCAGTGCTAACGTTGGCCAGGGTTACGAGCAGTACTTC.

The chain uses TRBV5-8 and TRBJ1-1; possibly TRBD1 for D (6 bases). In germline, CDR1 is SGHTS, CDR2 YDEGEE. Between the trimmed V and J ends, which lost 5 bases and 6 bases, there was a span of 8 bases. The CDR3 has 11 residues. DNA for the CDR3: TGTGCCAGCAGACAGGGCTCTGAAGCTTTCTTT. Protein sequence: CASRQGSEAFF.

A few counts support this clonotype. CDR3 in amino acids: CASTNAQLNTEAFF. Written as DNA, the CDR3 is TGTGCCAGTACCAACGCACAGTTGAACACTGAAGCTTTCTTT. The chain employs TRBV6-1 and TRBJ1-1; D call uncertain. The CDR3 covers 14 residues. The V gene lost 9 bases and the J gene lost 0 bases, with 14 bases spanning the gap. Per germline, CDR1 MNHNS and CDR2 SASEGT.

This clonotype was observed at least ten times. The chain recombines TRBV20-1 with TRBJ1-2; D is perhaps TRBD1 (6 bases). V was trimmed by 1 base and J by 5 bases, leaving 17 bases between them. This CDR3 has 15 amino acids. The germline CDR1 and CDR2 sequences are DFQATT and SNEGSKA (reference sequence). CDR3 amino acids: CSARASQGLGYGYTF. The CDR3 DNA is TGCAGTGCTAGAGCCTCTCAGGGGCTGGGGTATGGCTACACCTTC.

The chain has TRBV6-1 and TRBJ1-1; possible D gene TRBD1, 6 bases. The germline V and J ends were trimmed by 6 bases and 6 bases, with 17 bases remaining between them. Germline values: CDR1 MNHNS, CDR2 SASEGT. The CDR3 is 14 amino acids. The CDR3 loop is CASSARLGASEAFF. CDR3 sequence (DNA): TGTGCCAGCAGCGCTAGGTTGGGGGCGTCTGAAGCTTTCTTT.

The chain joins TRBV6-1 to TRBJ2-2, with unresolved D. The ends were cut back, 8 bases at V and 4 bases at J, with 26 bases in the middle. Looked up from germline, CDR1 is MNHNS and CDR2 is SASEGT. CDR3 length: 18 residues. CDR3 amino acids: CASRFSGSPGVGTGELFF. The CDR3 DNA reads TGTGCCAGCCGCTTCTCCGGATCCCCGGGCGTCGGCACCGGGGAGCTGTTTTTT.